These T cell receptor beta chains were read from a single sample in a study of cytomegalovirus exposure and HLA in healthy donors. Assay used: immunoSEQ multiplex PCR; TCRdb lists only in-frame clones, some missing. This repertoire shows roughly 180,000 clones, roughly a tenth found once; its top ten account for 1% to 1.5%. The sample comprised PBMCs. The receptor source for this set is a woman younger than 45 in good health and CMV-seropositive. Both conserved end residues are part of each CDR3. Only part of the rows carry a size: once, few, many, or a class if the clone is expanded.

clone_size v_call cdr3_aa
. TRBV11-1 CASSTGTLQETQYF
few TRBV11-2 CASSLGDWGLPAEQYF
. TRBV7-9 CASSLMDQGVETQYF
few TRBV5-6 CASSLDRVDIQYF
few TRBV7-2 CASSLASTANQPQHF
few TRBV10-2 CASSNQGARGGNQPQHF
few TRBV4-1 CASSQDGRYNEKLFF
. TRBV2 CASSPLRALSEKLFF
. TRBV7-9 CASSLGLGRYNTGELFF
. TRBV5-1 CASSSGGPGQALHGYTF
few TRBV2 CASSGDATGAQYF
few TRBV5-1 CASSWGGGQETQYF
. TRBV5-8 CASSLNMRQGHEQYF
. TRBV19 CASSGQVYNEQFF
. TRBV6-1 CASSGGTSGRGYEQYF
. TRBV2 CASSGRLAGAYEQYF
. TRBV5-1 CASSRTGVGEQYF
. TRBV6-1 CASRGGGPYEQYF
. TRBV15 CATSSTYEQYF
few TRBV7-9 CASTGGSYNYGYTF
. TRBV4-1 CASSQGWRERPYNEQFF
. TRBV9 CASSVEAGSLGDTQYF
few TRBV7-8 CASSLVRTGQFF
few TRBV19 CASRAGQGRETQYF
few TRBV5-4 CASSLNRDYEGTQYF
few TRBV29-1 CSVDLTGTSGSYEQYF
few TRBV21-1 CASSKGPWAGGHYEQYF
. TRBV6-1 CASSTLAGVGDTQYF
few TRBV6-5 CASRPSGRDEQFF
. TRBV5-1 CASSLLAGGSYNEQFF
. TRBV29-1 CSVGVGGYGYTF
. TRBV5-1 CASSFGGQETQYF
few TRBV6-1 CASSGARGIPDTQYF
few TRBV7-2 CASSLDRTGGKRYGYTF
few TRBV6-5 CASRKLEKAETQYF
. TRBV5-1 CASSLGVDRYNEQFF
few TRBV14 CASSRTMNTEAFF
. TRBV7-8 CASTTQGFWETQYF
few TRBV14 CASSLGRGRSTYNEQFF
. TRBV15 CATSRSAGLAGEGSYEQYF
. TRBV5-1 CASIVGPGQPYEQYF
. TRBV20-1 CSARGGSEAFF